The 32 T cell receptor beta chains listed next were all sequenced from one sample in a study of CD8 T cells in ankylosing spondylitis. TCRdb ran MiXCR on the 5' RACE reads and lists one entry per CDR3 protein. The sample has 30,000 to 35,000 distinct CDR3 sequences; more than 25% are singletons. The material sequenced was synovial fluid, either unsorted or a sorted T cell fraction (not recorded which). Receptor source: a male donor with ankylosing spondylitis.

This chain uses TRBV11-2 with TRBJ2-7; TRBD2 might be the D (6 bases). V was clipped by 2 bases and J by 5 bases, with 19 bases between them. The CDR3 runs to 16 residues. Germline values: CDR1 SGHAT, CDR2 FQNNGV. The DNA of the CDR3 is TGTGCCAGCAGCTTATTGGCCGGGGGAGTTGCCGACGAGCAGTACTTC. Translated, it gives CASSLLAGGVADEQYF. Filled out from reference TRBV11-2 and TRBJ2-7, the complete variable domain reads EAGVAQSPRYKIIEKRQSVAFWCNPISGHATLYWYQQILGQGPKLLIQFQNNGVVDDSQLPKDRFSAERLKGVDSTLKIQPAKLEDSAVYLCASSLLAGGVADEQYFGPGTRLTVT.

The CDR3 loop is CAWSEGSYGYTF. The CDR3 DNA is TGTGCCTGGAGTGAAGGGAGCTATGGCTACACCTTC. The V gene is TRBV30, the J gene TRBJ1-2; D gene unclear. V lost 1 base and J 4 bases, leaving 7 bases between the germline ends. The CDR3 runs 12 residues. Germline V gives CDR1 GTSNPN, CDR2 SVGIG (reference sequence).

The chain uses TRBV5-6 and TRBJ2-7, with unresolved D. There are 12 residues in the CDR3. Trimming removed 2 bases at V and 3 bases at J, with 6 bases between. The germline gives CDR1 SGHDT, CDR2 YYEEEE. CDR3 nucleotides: TGTGCCAGCAGCTTAGGAAACTACGAGCAGTACGTC. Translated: CASSLGNYEQYV.

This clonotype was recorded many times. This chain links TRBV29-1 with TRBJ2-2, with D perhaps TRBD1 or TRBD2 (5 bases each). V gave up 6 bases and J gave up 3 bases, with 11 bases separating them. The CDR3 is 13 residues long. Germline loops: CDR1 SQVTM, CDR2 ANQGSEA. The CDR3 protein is CSVIGADTGELFF. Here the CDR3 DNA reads TGCAGCGTGATCGGGGCAGACACCGGGGAGCTGTTTTTT.

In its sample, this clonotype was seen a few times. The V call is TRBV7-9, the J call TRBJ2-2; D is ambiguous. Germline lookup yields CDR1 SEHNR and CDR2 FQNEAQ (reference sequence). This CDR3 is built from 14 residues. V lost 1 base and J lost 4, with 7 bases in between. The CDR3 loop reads CASSLGVATGELFF. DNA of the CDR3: TGTGCCAGCAGCTTAGGTGTGGCCACCGGGGAGCTGTTTTTT.

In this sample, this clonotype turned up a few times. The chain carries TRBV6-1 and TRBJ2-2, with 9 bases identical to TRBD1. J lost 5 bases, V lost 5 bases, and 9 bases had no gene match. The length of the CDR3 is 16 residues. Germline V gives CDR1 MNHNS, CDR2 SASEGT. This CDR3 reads CASSTGTGLATGELFF. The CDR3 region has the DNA TGTGCCAGCAGTACCGGGACAGGGCTGGCGACCGGGGAGCTGTTTTTT.

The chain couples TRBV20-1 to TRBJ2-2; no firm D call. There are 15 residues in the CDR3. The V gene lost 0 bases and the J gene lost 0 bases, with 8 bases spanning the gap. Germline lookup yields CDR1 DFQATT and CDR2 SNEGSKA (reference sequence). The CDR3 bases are TGCAGTGCTAGAGAGCCAACCACGAACACCGGGGAGCTGTTTTTT. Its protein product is CSAREPTTNTGELFF.

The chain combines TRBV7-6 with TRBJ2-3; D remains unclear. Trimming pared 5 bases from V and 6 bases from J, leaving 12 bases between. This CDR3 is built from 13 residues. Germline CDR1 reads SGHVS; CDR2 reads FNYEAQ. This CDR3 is CASSEEKFDTQYF. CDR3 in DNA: TGTGCCAGCAGCGAAGAGAAGTTCGATACGCAGTATTTT.

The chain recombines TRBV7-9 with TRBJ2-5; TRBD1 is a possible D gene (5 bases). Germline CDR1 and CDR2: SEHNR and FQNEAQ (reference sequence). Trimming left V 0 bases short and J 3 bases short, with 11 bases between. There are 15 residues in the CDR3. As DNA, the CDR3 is TGTGCCAGCAGCTTAGCGGCAGGGCAGGAAGAGACCCAGTACTTC. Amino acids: CASSLAAGQEETQYF. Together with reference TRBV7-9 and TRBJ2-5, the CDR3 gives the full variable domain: DTGVSQNPRHKITKRGQNVTFRCDPISEHNRLYWYRQTLGQGPEFLTYFQNEAQLEKSRLLSDRFSAERPKGSFSTLEIQRTEQGDSAMYLCASSLAAGQEETQYFGPGTRLLVL.

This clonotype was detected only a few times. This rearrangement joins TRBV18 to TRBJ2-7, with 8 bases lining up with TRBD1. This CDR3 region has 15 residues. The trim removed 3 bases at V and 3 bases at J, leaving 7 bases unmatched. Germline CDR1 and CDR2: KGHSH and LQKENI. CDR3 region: CASSPWTGPLYEQYV. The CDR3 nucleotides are TGTGCCAGCTCACCCTGGACAGGGCCCCTCTACGAGCAGTACGTC.

The CDR3 reads CASSDSEGSMNEQFF. For the CDR3, the DNA is TGTGCCAGCAGTGACTCAGAGGGCTCGATGAATGAGCAGTTCTTC. The rearrangement uses TRBV6-4 and TRBJ2-1; TRBD2 is a possible D gene (5 bases). The germline V gene encodes CDR1 MRHNA and CDR2 SNTAGT. The length of the CDR3 is 15 residues. The V gene lost 0 bases and the J gene lost 7 bases, with 13 bases spanning the gap.

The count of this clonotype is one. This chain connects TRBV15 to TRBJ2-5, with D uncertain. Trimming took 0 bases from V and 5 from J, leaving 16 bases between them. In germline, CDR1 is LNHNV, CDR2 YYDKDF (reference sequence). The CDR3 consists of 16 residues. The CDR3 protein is CATSRDLSVASETQYF. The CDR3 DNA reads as TGTGCCACCAGCAGAGACCTGAGTGTTGCTTCGGAGACCCAGTACTTC.

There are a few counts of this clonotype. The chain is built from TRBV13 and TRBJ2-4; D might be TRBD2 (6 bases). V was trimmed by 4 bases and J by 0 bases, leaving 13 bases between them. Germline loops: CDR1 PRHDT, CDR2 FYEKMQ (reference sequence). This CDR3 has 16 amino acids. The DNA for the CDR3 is TGTGCCAGCAGCTCCGGTGGCGGGGTAGCCAAAAACATTCAGTACTTC. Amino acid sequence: CASSSGGGVAKNIQYF. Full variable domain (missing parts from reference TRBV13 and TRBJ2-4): AAGVIQSPRHLIKEKRETATLKCYPIPRHDTVYWYQQGPGQDPQFLISFYEKMQSDKGSIPDRFSAQQFSDYHSELNMSSLELGDSALYFCASSSGGGVAKNIQYFGAGTRLSVL.

The CDR3 loop is CASSVGHTNTGELFF. CDR3 DNA: TGTGCCAGCAGTGTTGGTCATACGAACACCGGGGAGCTGTTTTTT. The chain has TRBV6-4 and TRBJ2-2; unclear D gene. Germline assignment: CDR1 MRHNA and CDR2 SNTAGT. This CDR3 contains 15 residues. Trimming took 4 bases from V and 0 from J, leaving 9 bases between them.

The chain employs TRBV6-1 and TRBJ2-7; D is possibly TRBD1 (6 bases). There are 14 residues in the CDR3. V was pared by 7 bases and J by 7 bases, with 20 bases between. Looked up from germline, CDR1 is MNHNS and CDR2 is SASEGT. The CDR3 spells CASNQGHLTGEQYF. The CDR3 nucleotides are TGTGCCAGCAACCAGGGACACCTTACAGGGGAGCAGTACTTC.

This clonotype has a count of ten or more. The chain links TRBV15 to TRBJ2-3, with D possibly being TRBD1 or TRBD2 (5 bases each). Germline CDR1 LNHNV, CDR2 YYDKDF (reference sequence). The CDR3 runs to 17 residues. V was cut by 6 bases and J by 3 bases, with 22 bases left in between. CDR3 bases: TGTGCCACCAGAGGGGCATCGGGGCCGTCGGGGACAGATACGCAGTATTTT. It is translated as CATRGASGPSGTDTQYF.

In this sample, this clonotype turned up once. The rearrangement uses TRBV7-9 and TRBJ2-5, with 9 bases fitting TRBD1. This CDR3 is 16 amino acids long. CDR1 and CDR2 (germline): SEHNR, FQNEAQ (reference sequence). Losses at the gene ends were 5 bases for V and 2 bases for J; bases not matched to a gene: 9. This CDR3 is CASSTGQGLGQETQYF. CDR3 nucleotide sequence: TGTGCCAGCAGCACCGGACAGGGGTTGGGGCAAGAGACCCAGTACTTC.

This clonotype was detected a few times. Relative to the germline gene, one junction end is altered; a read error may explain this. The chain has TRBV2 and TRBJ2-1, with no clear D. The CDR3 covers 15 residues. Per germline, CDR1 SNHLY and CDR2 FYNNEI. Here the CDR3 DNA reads TGTGCCAGCAGTGAGGGTAGTAGTTCCTCCAATGAGCAGTTCTTC. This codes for CASSEGSSSSNEQFF.

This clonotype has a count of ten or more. The CDR3 loop reads CSVMSLAGGPHEQFF. The DNA for the CDR3 is TGCAGCGTTATGAGTCTAGCGGGAGGGCCACATGAGCAGTTCTTC. The chain joins TRBV29-1 to TRBJ2-1, with 12 positions matching TRBD2. Germline lookup yields CDR1 SQVTM and CDR2 ANQGSEA. The CDR3 is made up of 15 amino acids. The V and J ends lost 5 bases and 8 bases, in that order; junction bases with no gene match: 10.

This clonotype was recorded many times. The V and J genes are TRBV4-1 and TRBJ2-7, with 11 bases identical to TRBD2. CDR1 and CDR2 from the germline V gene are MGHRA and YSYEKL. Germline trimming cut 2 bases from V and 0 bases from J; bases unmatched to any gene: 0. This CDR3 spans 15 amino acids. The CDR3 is CASSQLAGGSYEQYV. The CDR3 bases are TGCGCCAGCAGCCAACTAGCGGGAGGCTCCTACGAGCAGTACGTC.

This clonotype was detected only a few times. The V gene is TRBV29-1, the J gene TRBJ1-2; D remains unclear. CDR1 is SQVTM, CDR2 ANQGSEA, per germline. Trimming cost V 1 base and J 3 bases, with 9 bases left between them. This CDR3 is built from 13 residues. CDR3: CSVEGITHYGYTF. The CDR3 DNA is TGCAGCGTTGAAGGAATCACCCACTATGGCTACACCTTC.

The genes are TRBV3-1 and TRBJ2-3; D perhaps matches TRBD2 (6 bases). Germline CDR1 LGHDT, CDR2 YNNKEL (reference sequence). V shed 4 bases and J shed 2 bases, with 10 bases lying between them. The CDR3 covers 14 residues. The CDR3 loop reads CASSPGGYTDTQYF. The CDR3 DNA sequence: TGTGCCAGCAGCCCTGGGGGGTACACAGATACGCAGTATTTT.

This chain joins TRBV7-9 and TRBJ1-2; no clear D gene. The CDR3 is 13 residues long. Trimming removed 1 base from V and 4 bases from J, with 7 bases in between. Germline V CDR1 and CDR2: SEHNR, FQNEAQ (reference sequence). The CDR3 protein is CASSLVGFYGYTF. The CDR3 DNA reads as TGTGCCAGCAGCTTAGTTGGGTTCTATGGCTACACCTTC. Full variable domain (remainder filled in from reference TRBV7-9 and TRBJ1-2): DTGVSQNPRHKITKRGQNVTFRCDPISEHNRLYWYRQTLGQGPEFLTYFQNEAQLEKSRLLSDRFSAERPKGSFSTLEIQRTEQGDSAMYLCASSLVGFYGYTFGSGTRLTVV.

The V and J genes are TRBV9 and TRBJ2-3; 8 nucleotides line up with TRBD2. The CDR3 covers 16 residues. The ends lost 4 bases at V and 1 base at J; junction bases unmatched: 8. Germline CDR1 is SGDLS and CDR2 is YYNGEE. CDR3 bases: TGTGCCAGCAGCTCACTCCCAGCGGGAGGCACAGATACGCAGTATTTT. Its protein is CASSSLPAGGTDTQYF.

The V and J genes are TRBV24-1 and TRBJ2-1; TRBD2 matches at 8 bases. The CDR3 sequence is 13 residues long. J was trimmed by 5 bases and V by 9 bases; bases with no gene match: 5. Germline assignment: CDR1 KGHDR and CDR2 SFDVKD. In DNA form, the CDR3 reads TGTGCCACCCGGGAGGGTCAGAACAATGAGCAGTTCTTC. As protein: CATREGQNNEQFF.

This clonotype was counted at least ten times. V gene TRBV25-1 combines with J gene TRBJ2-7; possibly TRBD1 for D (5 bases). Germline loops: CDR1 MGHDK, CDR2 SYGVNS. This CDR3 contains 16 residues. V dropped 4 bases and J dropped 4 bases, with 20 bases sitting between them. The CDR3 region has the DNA TGTGCCAGCAGTGCCTTTGGGGCCCTTACAGGATACGAGCAGTACGTC. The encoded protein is CASSAFGALTGYEQYV.

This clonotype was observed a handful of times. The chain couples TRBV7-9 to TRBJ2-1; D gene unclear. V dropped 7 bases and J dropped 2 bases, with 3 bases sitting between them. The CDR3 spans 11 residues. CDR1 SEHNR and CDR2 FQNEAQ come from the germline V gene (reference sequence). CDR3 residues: CASTPYNEQFF. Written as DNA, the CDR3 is TGTGCCAGCACCCCCTACAATGAGCAGTTCTTC.

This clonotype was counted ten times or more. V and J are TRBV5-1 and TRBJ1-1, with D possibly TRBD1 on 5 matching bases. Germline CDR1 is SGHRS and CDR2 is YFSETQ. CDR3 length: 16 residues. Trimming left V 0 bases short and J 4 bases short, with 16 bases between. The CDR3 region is CASSLVVGGSGTEAFF. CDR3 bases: TGCGCCAGCAGCTTGGTAGTCGGGGGATCGGGCACTGAAGCTTTCTTT.

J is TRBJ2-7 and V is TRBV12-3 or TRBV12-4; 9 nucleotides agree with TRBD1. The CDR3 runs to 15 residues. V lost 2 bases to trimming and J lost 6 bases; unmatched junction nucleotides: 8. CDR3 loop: CASSLSGQGNGEQYF. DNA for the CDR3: TGTGCCAGCAGTTTATCGGGACAGGGTAACGGCGAGCAGTACTTC.

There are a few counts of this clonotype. The CDR3 sequence is CASSFGGQGYTF. The CDR3 DNA reads TGTGCCAGCAGTTTTGGGGGGCAAGGCTACACCTTC. V is TRBV27 and J is TRBJ1-2; perhaps TRBD1 as D (6 bases). This CDR3 region has 12 residues. V lost 3 bases to trimming and J lost 8 bases, with 10 bases between them. In germline, CDR1 is MNHEY, CDR2 SMNVEV (reference sequence).

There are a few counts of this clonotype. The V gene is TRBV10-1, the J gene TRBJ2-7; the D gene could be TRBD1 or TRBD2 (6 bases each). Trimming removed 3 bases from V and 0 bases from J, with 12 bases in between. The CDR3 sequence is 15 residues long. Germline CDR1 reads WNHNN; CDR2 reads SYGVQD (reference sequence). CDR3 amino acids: CASSEHREASYEQYF. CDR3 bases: TGCGCCAGCAGTGAACACAGGGAGGCCTCCTACGAGCAGTACTTC.

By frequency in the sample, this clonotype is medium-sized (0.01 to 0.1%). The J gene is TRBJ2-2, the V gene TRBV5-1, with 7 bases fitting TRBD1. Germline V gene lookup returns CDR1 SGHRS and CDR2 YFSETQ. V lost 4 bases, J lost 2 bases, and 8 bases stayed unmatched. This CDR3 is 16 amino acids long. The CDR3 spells CASSPGTALNTGELFF. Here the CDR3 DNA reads TGCGCCAGCAGCCCCGGGACAGCCCTTAACACCGGGGAGCTGTTTTTT.